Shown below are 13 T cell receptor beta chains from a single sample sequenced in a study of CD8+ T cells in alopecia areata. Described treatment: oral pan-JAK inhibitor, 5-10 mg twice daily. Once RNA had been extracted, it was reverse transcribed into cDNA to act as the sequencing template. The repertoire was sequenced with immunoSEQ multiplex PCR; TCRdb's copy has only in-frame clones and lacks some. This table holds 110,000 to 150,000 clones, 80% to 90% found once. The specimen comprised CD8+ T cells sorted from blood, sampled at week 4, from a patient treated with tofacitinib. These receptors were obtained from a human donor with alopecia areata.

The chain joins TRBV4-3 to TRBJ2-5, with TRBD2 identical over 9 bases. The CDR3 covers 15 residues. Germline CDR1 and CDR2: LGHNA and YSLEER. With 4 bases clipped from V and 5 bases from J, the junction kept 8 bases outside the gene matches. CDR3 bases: TGCGCCAGCAGCCCTAGCGGGGACGGACGGGAGACCCAGTACTTC. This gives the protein CASSPSGDGRETQYF.

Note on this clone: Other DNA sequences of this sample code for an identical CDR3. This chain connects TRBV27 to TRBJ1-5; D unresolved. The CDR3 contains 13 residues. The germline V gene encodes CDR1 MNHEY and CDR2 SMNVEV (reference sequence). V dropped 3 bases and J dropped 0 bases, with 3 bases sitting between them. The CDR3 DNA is TGTGCCAGCAGTTTCAGTAGCAATCAGCCCCAGCATTTT. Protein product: CASSFSSNQPQHF.

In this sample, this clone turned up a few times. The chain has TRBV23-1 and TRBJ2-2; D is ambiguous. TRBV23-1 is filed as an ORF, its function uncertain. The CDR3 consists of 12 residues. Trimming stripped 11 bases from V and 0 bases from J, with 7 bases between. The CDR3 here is CAGRPNTGELFF. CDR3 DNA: TGCGCCGGGCGGCCGAACACCGGGGAGCTGTTTTTT.

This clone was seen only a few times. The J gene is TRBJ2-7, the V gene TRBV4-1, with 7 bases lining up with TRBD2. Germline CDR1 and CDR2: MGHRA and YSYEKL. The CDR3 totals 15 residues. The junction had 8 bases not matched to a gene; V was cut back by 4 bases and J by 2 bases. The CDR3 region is CASSPLPGGAYEQYF. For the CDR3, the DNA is TGCGCCAGCAGCCCCCTACCGGGGGGAGCCTACGAGCAGTACTTC.

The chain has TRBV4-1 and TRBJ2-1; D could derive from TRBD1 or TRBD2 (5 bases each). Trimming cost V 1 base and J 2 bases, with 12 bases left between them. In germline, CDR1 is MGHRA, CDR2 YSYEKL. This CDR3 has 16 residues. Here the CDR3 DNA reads TGCGCCAGCAGCCAAGGAAGGGGACCCCCCTACAATGAGCAGTTCTTC. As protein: CASSQGRGPPYNEQFF.

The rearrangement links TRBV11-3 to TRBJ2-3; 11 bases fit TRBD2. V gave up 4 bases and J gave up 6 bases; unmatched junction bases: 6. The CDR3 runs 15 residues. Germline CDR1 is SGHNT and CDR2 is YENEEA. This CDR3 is CASSSLAGVGDTQYF. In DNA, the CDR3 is TGTGCCAGCAGCTCACTAGCGGGGGTAGGGGATACGCAGTATTTT.

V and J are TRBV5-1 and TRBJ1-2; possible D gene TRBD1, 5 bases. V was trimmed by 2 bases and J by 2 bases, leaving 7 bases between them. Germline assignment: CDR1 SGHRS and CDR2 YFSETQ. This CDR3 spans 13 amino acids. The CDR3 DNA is TGCGCCAGCAGCTTAGACAGCAACTATGGCTACACCTTC. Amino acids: CASSLDSNYGYTF.

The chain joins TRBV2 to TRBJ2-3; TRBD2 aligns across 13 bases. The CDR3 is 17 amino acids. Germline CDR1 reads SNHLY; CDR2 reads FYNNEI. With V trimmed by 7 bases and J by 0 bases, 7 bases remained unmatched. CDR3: CASTTSGGALSTDTQYF. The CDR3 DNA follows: TGTGCCAGCACTACTAGCGGGGGGGCCCTTAGCACAGATACGCAGTATTTT. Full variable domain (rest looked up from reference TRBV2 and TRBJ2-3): EPEVTQTPSHQVTQMGQEVILRCVPISNHLYFYWYRQILGQKVEFLVSFYNNEISEKSEIFDDQFSVERPDGSNFTLKIRSTKLEDSAMYFCASTTSGGALSTDTQYFGPGTRLTVL.

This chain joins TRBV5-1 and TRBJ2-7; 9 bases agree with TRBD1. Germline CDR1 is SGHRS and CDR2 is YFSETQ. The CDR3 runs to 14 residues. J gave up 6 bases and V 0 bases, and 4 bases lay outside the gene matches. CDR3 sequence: CASSLGTGAGEQYF. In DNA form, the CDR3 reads TGCGCCAGCAGCTTGGGGACAGGGGCGGGCGAGCAGTACTTC. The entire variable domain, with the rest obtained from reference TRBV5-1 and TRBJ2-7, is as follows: KAGVTQTPRYLIKTRGQQVTLSCSPISGHRSVSWYQQTPGQGLQFLFEYFSETQRNKGNFPGRFSGRQFSNSRSEMNVSTLELGDSALYLCASSLGTGAGEQYFGPGTRLTVT.

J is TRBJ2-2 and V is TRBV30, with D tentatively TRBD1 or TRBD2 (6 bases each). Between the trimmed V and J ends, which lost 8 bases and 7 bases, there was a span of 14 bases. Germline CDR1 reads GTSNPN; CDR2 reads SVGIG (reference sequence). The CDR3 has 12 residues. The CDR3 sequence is CAGPGALGELFF. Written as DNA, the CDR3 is TGTGCCGGACCGGGGGCCCTCGGGGAGCTGTTTTTT.

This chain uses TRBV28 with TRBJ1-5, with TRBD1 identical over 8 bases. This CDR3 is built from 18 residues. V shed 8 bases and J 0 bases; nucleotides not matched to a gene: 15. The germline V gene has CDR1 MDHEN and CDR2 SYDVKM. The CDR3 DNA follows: TGTGCCAGCGGACCAACAGGGGGTATTTTATATAGCAATCAGCCCCAGCATTTT. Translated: CASGPTGGILYSNQPQHF.

CDR3 DNA sequence: TGCAGCGTTGCCTCCGGGGAGGCCCAGTACTTC. As protein: CSVASGEAQYF. This chain connects TRBV29-1 to TRBJ2-5; D possibly corresponds to TRBD2 (6 bases). The CDR3 is made up of 11 amino acids. Between the trimmed V and J ends, which lost 4 bases and 9 bases, there was a span of 12 bases. In germline, CDR1 is SQVTM, CDR2 ANQGSEA. Based on the CDR3 plus reference TRBV29-1 and TRBJ2-5, the full variable domain is SAVISQKPSRDICQRGTSLTIQCQVDSQVTMMFWYRQQPGQSLTLIATANQGSEATYESGFVIDKFPISRPNLTFSTLTVSNMSPEDSSIYLCSVASGEAQYFGPGTRLLVL.

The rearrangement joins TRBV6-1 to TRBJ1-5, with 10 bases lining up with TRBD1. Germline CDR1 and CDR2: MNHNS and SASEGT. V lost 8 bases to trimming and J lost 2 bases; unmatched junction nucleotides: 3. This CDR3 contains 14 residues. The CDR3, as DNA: TGTGCCAGCTGGGACAGGGGAGGCAATCAGCCCCAGCATTTT. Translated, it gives CASWDRGGNQPQHF.